Listed below are T cell receptor beta chains from one sample, sequenced in a study of T cell responses to AZD1222 COVID-19 vaccine. Profiling relied on immunoSEQ multiplex PCR, and the TCRdb table lists in-frame clones only, not all of them. The sample has tens of thousands of clones; around 89% are singletons. The material was peripheral blood, obtained on day 0 of AZD1222 vaccination. These receptors originate from an adult in good health. CDR3s include the opening cysteine and the closing phenylalanine or tryptophan. A D gene is named only where the DNA matches it firmly. Clone size is stated in some rows and not others, as once, few, many or a class when expanded.

J gene,V gene,D gene,clone size,CDR3 DNA,CDR3 protein
TRBJ1-3,TRBV19,TRBD1,once,TGTGCCAGTAGTGACAGGGCGGCTGGAAACACCATATATTTT,CASSDRAAGNTIYF
TRBJ1-5,TRBV19,.,.,TGTGCCAGTAGGGAGGGCGTCCAGCCCCAGCATTTT,CASREGVQPQHF
TRBJ1-5,TRBV6-5,.,.,TGTGCCAGCAGTTATGGTATCGGTCAGCCCCAGCATTTT,CASSYGIGQPQHF
TRBJ2-2,TRBV7-7,.,.,TGTGCCAGCAGCTTAACGGAAGCGAACACCGGGGAGCTGTTTTTT,CASSLTEANTGELFF
TRBJ1-5,TRBV5-5,TRBD1,once,TGTGCCAGCAGGGGACAGAATAATCAGCCCCAGCATTTT,CASRGQNNQPQHF
TRBJ1-5,TRBV5-8,TRBD1,.,TGTGCCAGCAGCGCTTCCGGGACAGCACATTATAGCAATCAGCCCCAGCATTTT,CASSASGTAHYSNQPQHF
TRBJ2-7,TRBV2,TRBD1,once,TGTGCCAGCAGTGTGGGGACAGGGGACCTTAGCTCCTACGAGCAGTACTTC,CASSVGTGDLSSYEQYF
TRBJ2-3,TRBV23-1,.,.,TGCGCCAGCAGTCAATCTGAAGGGATCACAGATACGCAGTATTTT,CASSQSEGITDTQYF
TRBJ1-1,TRBV5-1,TRBD1,.,TGCGCCAGCAGCTTGGCCCCAGGGGGCCCCACTGAAGCTTTCTTT,CASSLAPGGPTEAFF
TRBJ1-3,TRBV7-9,.,.,TGTGCCAGCAGCTTCGGGCGGGCTTCTCTCGTGTCATTT,CASSFGRASLVSF
TRBJ1-4,TRBV2,TRBD1,once,TGTGCCAGCAGTGTGCACAGGGGGCTGACTAATGAAAAACTGTTTTTT,CASSVHRGLTNEKLFF
TRBJ1-6,TRBV19,.,.,TGTGCCAGTAGTATTGGCGCAGTAGGCTATTCACCCCTCCACTTT,CASSIGAVGYSPLHF
TRBJ1-1,TRBV3-1/TRBV3-2,TRBD1,.,TGTGCCAGCAGCAACGACAGGGGCAGTGGGAACACTGAAGCTTTCTTT,CASSNDRGSGNTEAFF
TRBJ2-2,TRBV7-3,.,.,TGTGCCAGCAGCATCGGCGGGGAGCTGTTTTTT,CASSIGGELFF
TRBJ1-3,TRBV7-2,.,.,TGTGCCAGCAGCTCCTCCGTGCGAAACACCATATATTTT,CASSSSVRNTIYF
TRBJ2-7,TRBV6-5,.,.,TGTGCCAGCAGTCCCAGTCCGGGATCCTCCTACGAGCAGTACTTC,CASSPSPGSSYEQYF
TRBJ1-4,TRBV7-9,TRBD1,.,TGTGCCAGCAGCTTAGGAGACAGGGTCTATGAAAAACTGTTTTTT,CASSLGDRVYEKLFF
TRBJ1-3,TRBV19,.,.,TGTGCCAGTATCTACGAGGGACTCAGCTCTGGAAACACCATATATTTT,CASIYEGLSSGNTIYF
TRBJ2-2,TRBV29-1,.,.,TGCAGCGTTACCAGGGCCGGGGAGCTGTTTTTT,CSVTRAGELFF
TRBJ2-3,TRBV6-5,.,.,TGTGCCAGCGGCCGGGACCAAACCACAGATACGCAGTATTTT,CASGRDQTTDTQYF
TRBJ2-1,TRBV5-1,TRBD1,once,TGCGCCAGCAGCTTGGCGGACAGGGGTCCCTACAATGAGCAGTTCTTC,CASSLADRGPYNEQFF
TRBJ1-1,TRBV6-5,TRBD1,.,TGTGCCAGCAAGGGACAGGCGAAAATACTTGAAGCTTTCTTT,CASKGQAKILEAFF
TRBJ2-3,TRBV6-2/TRBV6-3,.,.,TGTGCCAGCAGCCTGAGACTAGAGCCGGGGACAGATACGCAGTATTTT,CASSLRLEPGTDTQYF
TRBJ1-2,TRBV7-9,.,.,TGTGCCAGCAGCCTCGGGCCTTTTGGACGCTATGGCTACACCTTC,CASSLGPFGRYGYTF
TRBJ1-4,TRBV14,.,.,TGTGCCAGCAGCCAAGGGCATCAAAAACTGTTTTTT,CASSQGHQKLFF
TRBJ1-2,TRBV6-5,.,.,TGTGCCAGCAGGGCCCTGGCTTATGGCTACACCTTC,CASRALAYGYTF
TRBJ1-1,TRBV5-1,TRBD1,.,TGCGCCAGCAGCCCGGGGGACAGGAACACTGAAGCTTTCTTT,CASSPGDRNTEAFF
TRBJ1-2,TRBV7-3,.,.,TGTGCCAGCAGCCTGACCACAGGGACTACAATCTATGGCTACACCTTC,CASSLTTGTTIYGYTF
TRBJ2-3,TRBV23-1,TRBD2,.,TGCGCCAGCAGTTCCACCTTAGCGGGGGCGGGACTCGATACGCAGTATTTT,CASSSTLAGAGLDTQYF
TRBJ1-5,TRBV29-1,TRBD1,.,TGCAGCGCGTATACAGGGGGCTGGGGTCAGCCCCAGCATTTT,CSAYTGGWGQPQHF
TRBJ1-4,TRBV28,.,.,TGTGCCAGCAGTGACATCTCAACTAATGAAAAACTGTTTTTT,CASSDISTNEKLFF
TRBJ1-2,TRBV5-4,.,.,TGTGCCAGCAGCTTCAGGGCCCTAAACTATGGCTACACCTTC,CASSFRALNYGYTF
TRBJ1-1,TRBV9,.,.,TGTGCCAGCAGCAGAACGGGGGCAAACACTGAAGCTTTCTTT,CASSRTGANTEAFF
TRBJ2-7,TRBV2,.,.,TGTGCCAGCAACCCGACTACCCCCTACGAGCAGTACTTC,CASNPTTPYEQYF
TRBJ2-2,TRBV6-5,.,.,TGTGCCAGCAGCCCCCCGGGACTCCATCCCGGGGAGCTGTTTTTT,CASSPPGLHPGELFF
TRBJ1-4,TRBV6-5,TRBD1,few,TGTGCCAGCAGTAGCACCGGGACAGGCTACGAAAAACTGTTTTTT,CASSSTGTGYEKLFF
TRBJ1-5,TRBV27,TRBD1,.,TGTGCCAGCAGGGAGACAGGGGAGAGCAATCAGCCCCAGCATTTT,CASRETGESNQPQHF
TRBJ2-6,TRBV19,.,.,TGTGCCAGTAGAGGGAGCAGGGTAGCTGGGGCCAACGTCCTGACTTTC,CASRGSRVAGANVLTF
TRBJ1-4,TRBV30,.,.,TGTGCCTGGAGCGCCCGGGGGATCACTAATGAAAAACTGTTTTTT,CAWSARGITNEKLFF
TRBJ2-2,TRBV19,TRBD2,.,TGTGCCAGTTCGGGGGGGAGGAGACAGAACCTGAACACCGGGGAGCTGTTTTTT,CASSGGRRQNLNTGELFF
TRBJ1-1,TRBV27,.,.,TGTGCCAGCAGGGGCATCAATCCCACTGAAGCTTTCTTT,CASRGINPTEAFF
TRBJ1-2,TRBV5-4,TRBD1,.,TGTGCCAGCAGCCCAAGGACAGGGGGCTATGGCTACACCTTC,CASSPRTGGYGYTF
TRBJ2-3,TRBV6-2/TRBV6-3,.,.,TGTGCCAGCAGTACTAGAGATACGCAGTATTTT,CASSTRDTQYF
TRBJ1-2,TRBV4-3,TRBD1,.,TGCGCCAGCAGCCAGGGACAGGGGGCGGAAGGCTACACCTTC,CASSQGQGAEGYTF
TRBJ1-5,TRBV7-2,.,.,TGTGCCAGCGGGGGATTCAATCAGCCCCAGCATTTT,CASGGFNQPQHF